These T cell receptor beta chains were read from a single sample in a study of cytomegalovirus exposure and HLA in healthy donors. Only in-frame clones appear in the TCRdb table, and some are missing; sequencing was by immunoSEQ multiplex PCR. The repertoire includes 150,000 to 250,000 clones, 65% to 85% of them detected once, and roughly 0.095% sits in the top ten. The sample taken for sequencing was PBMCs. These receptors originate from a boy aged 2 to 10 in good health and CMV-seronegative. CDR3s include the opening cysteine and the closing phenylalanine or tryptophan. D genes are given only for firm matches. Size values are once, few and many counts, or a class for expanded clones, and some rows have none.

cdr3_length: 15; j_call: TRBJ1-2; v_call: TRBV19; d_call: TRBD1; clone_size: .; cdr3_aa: CASSRTGAMPYGYTF; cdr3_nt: TGTGCCAGTTCCCGGACAGGGGCGATGCCCTATGGCTACACCTTC
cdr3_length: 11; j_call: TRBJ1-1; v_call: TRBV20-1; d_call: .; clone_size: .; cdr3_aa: CSVGRNTEAFF; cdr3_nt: TGCAGTGTTGGCAGGAACACTGAAGCTTTCTTT
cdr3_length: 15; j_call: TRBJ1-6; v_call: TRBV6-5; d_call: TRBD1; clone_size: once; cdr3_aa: CASSSARGQSSPLHF; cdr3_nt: TGTGCCAGCAGTTCGGCGAGGGGGCAGAGTTCACCCCTCCACTTT
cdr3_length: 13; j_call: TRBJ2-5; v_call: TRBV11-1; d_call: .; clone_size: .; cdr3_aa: CASSLASIETQYF; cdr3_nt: TGTGCCAGCAGCTTAGCTAGTATAGAGACCCAGTACTTC
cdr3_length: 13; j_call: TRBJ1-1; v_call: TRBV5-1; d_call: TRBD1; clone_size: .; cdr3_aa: CASSRDRGTEAFF; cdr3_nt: TGCGCCAGCAGCAGGGACAGGGGAACTGAAGCTTTCTTT
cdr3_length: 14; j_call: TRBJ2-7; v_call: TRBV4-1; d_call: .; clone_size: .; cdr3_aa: CASSQVADFSEQYF; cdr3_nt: TGCGCCAGCAGCCAAGTCGCGGATTTCAGCGAGCAGTACTTC
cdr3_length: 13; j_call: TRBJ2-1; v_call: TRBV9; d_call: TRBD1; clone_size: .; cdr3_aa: CASSPPQGGEQFF; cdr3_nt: TGTGCCAGCAGCCCCCCACAGGGGGGTGAGCAGTTCTTC
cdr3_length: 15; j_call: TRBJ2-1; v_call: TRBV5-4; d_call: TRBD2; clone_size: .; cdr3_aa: CASSSQRGGNNEQFF; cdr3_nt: TGTGCCAGCAGCTCACAGCGGGGGGGAAACAATGAGCAGTTCTTC
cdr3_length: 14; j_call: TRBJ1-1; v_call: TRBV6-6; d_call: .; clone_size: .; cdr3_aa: CASGREGMNTEAFF; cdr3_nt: TGTGCCAGCGGTAGAGAGGGAATGAACACTGAAGCTTTCTTT
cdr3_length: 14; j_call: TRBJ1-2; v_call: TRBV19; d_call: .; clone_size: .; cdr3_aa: CASSLGGSGYGYTF; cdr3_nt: TGTGCCAGTAGCCTTGGGGGCTCCGGCTATGGCTACACCTTC
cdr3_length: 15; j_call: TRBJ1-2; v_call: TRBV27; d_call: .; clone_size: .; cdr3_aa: CASSAFPGGGTGYTF; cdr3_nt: TGTGCCAGCAGTGCGTTCCCTGGGGGGGGCACTGGCTACACCTTC
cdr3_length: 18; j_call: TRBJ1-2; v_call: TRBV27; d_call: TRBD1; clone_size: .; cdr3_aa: CASSPSRGATGGEDGYTF; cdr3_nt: TGTGCCAGCAGTCCTTCCCGAGGGGCGACAGGGGGCGAGGATGGCTACACCTTC
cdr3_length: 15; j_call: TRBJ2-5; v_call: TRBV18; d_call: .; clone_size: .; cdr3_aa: CASSLSLSGTETQYF; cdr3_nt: TGTGCCAGCTCATTATCCCTCAGCGGTACAGAGACCCAGTACTTC
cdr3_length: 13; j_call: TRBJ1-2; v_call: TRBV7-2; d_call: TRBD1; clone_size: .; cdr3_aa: CASSLVTGGGYTF; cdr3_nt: TGTGCCAGCAGCTTAGTAACAGGGGGTGGCTACACCTTC
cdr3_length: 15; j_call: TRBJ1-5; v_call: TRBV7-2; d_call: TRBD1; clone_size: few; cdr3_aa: CASSPPGQLNQPQHF; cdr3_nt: TGTGCCAGCAGCCCACCGGGACAGCTCAATCAGCCCCAGCATTTT
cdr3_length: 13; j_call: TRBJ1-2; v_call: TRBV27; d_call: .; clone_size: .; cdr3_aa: CASSPTETYGYTF; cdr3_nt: TGTGCCAGCAGTCCAACAGAAACCTATGGCTACACCTTC
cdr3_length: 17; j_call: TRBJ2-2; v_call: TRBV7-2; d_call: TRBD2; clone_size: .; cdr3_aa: CASSPPGLAGGHGELFF; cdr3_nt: TGTGCCAGCAGCCCGCCGGGACTAGCGGGGGGGCACGGGGAGCTGTTTTTT
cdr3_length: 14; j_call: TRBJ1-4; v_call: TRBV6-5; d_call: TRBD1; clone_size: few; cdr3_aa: CASSRSDRAEKLFF; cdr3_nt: TGTGCCAGCAGTCGCTCCGACAGGGCCGAAAAACTGTTTTTT
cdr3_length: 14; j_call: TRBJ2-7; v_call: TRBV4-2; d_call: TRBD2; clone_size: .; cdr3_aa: CASSQQRDSYEQYF; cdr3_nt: TGTGCCAGCAGCCAACAGCGGGACTCCTACGAGCAGTACTTC
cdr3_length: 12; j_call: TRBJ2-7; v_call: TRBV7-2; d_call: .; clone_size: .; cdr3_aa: CASSPSTYEQYF; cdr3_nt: TGTGCCAGCAGCCCATCCACCTACGAGCAGTACTTC
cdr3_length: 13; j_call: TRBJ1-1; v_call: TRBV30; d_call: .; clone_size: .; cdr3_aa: CACSRGTAVEAFF; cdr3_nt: TGTGCCTGTTCCCGGGGGACCGCCGTCGAAGCTTTCTTT
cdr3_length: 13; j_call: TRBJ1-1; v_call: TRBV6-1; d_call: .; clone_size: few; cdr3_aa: CASKGWRNAEAFF; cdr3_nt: TGTGCCAGCAAGGGGTGGCGAAACGCTGAAGCTTTCTTT
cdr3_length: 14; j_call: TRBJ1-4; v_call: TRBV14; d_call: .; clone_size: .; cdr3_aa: CASSQGGPKGKLFF; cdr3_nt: TGTGCCAGCAGCCAAGGGGGCCCAAAGGGGAAACTGTTTTTT
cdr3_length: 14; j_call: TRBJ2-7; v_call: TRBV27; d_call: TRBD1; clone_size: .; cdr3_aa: CASSLQGAGYEQYF; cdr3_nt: TGTGCCAGCAGCCTACAGGGGGCTGGCTACGAGCAGTACTTC
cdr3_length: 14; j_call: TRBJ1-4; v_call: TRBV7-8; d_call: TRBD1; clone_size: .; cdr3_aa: CASSLRDRSEKLFF; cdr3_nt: TGTGCCAGCAGCCTCCGGGACAGGTCTGAAAAACTGTTTTTT
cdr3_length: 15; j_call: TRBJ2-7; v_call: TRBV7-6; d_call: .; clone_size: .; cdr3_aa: CASSSRQGGSYEQYF; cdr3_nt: TGTGCCAGCAGCTCCCGACAAGGAGGGTCCTACGAGCAGTACTTC
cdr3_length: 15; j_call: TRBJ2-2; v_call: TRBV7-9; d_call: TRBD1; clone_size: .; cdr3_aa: CASSKPQGDTGELFF; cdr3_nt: TGTGCCAGCAGCAAACCCCAGGGGGACACCGGGGAGCTGTTTTTT
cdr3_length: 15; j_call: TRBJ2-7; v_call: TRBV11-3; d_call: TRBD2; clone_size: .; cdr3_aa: CASSAGRGSSYEQYF; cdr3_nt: TGTGCCAGCAGCGCCGGGAGGGGGAGCTCCTACGAGCAGTACTTC